This entry features one TCR beta chain sequence. The entry originates in a study of blood T cell repertoires in COVID-19. Turning to the study itself: Acute-phase and convalescent COVID-19 samples originated in the United States, Italy and Spain.

The CDR3 consists of 15 residues. Trimming stripped 6 bases from V and 0 bases from J, with 15 bases between. The germline V gene has CDR1 SGHDT and CDR2 YYEEEE. The authors' processing: Amplification of reference gene primers was used by the study to estimate nucleated cell counts. TCRdb's copy holds only in-frame clones and misses some; the assay was immunoSEQ multiplex PCR. The DNA gave D and trimming, while V, J and clone size come from that table. This repertoire shows roughly 190,000 clones, roughly nine tenths found once; its top ten account for about a tenth. The source is a woman aged 55-69 years with COVID-19, enrolled during active disease. This chain links TRBV5-6 with TRBJ1-2; a weak D match, TRBD1 (6 bases). Sequencing was performed on peripheral blood. CDR3 in amino acids: CASTPPGAPNYGYTF. In DNA form, the CDR3 reads TGTGCCAGCACCCCCCCAGGGGCTCCTAACTATGGCTACACCTTC.